These T cell receptor beta chains were read from a single sample in a study of CD8+ T cells in alopecia areata. Assay: immunoSEQ multiplex PCR; the TCRdb copy retains only in-frame clones and omits some. The sample holds some 190,000 clones, approximately 50% seen once. The sample was CD8+ T cells sorted from blood, taken at roughly week 53, from a patient treated with tofacitinib. These receptors were taken from a human donor with alopecia areata. The CDR3 runs from the conserved cysteine through the conserved F or W. Each record gives: V gene, J gene, CDR3 protein.

>TRBV5-6|TRBJ1-2
CASSLTRDYGYTF
>TRBV7-9|TRBJ2-5
CASSPPLIPLGETQYF
>TRBV7-9|TRBJ1-1
CASSQQGGRLSEAFF
>TRBV6-6|TRBJ1-1
CASSPGSRIDTEAFF
>TRBV6-6|TRBJ2-7
CASSYLEPSSYEQYF
>TRBV5-6|TRBJ2-3
CASSLFTPPSRTDTQYF
>TRBV27|TRBJ1-4
CASSLQRTNEKLFF
>TRBV7-9|TRBJ1-1
CASSLPISREFEAFF
>TRBV5-5|TRBJ2-7
CASSFLAGLAGTYEQYF
>TRBV4-1|TRBJ1-5
CASSQVRQINQPQHF
>TRBV10-3|TRBJ2-3
CAISGTDTQYF
>TRBV12-5|TRBJ2-1
CASNTFASSYNEQFF
>TRBV27|TRBJ1-2
CASSPDRGLGGYTF
>TRBV7-2|TRBJ2-1
CASSADRVRDEQFF
>TRBV6-5|TRBJ2-2
CASKQGALAGELFF
>TRBV5-6|TRBJ2-4
CASSLMDSLLWAF
>TRBV15|TRBJ1-1
CATSRTRQDHTEAFF
>TRBV15|TRBJ1-5
CATSTRRGLSNQPQHF
>TRBV9|TRBJ1-1
CASSVIPNLNTEAFF
>TRBV30|TRBJ2-3
CAWSITDTQYF
>TRBV27|TRBJ1-1
CASSADGEAFF
>TRBV30|TRBJ2-7
CAWSGDPAHEQYF
>TRBV27|TRBJ2-1
CASNEEGGGRNEQFF
>TRBV6-5|TRBJ1-6
CASTRADNSPLHF
>TRBV7-9|TRBJ2-7
CASSLGGIEQYF
>TRBV28|TRBJ2-3
CASSLVGGDTQYF
>TRBV18|TRBJ2-7
CASSPPSSSSEQYF
>TRBV30|TRBJ2-1
CAWSSVLAGGYNEQFF
>TRBV29-1|TRBJ1-2
CSVLSGDHGYTF
>TRBV7-6|TRBJ2-7
CASSSFGEGASYEQYF
>TRBV4-3|TRBJ2-7
CASSQEGRGAYEQYF
>TRBV6-5|TRBJ1-1
CASSSGNTEAFF
>TRBV15|TRBJ1-1
CATTYVGEDPEAFF
>TRBV30|TRBJ1-1
CAWRADRGPLNTEAFF
>TRBV5-6|TRBJ2-2
CASSLSGGGTGELFF
>TRBV14|TRBJ2-3
CASSHSKWTARTTDTQYF
>TRBV4-1|TRBJ1-5
CASSRLQGPNQPQHF
>TRBV5-1|TRBJ1-1
CASSFMGTEAFF
>TRBV10-3|TRBJ2-1
CATGTVNEQFF
>TRBV6-4|TRBJ2-3
CASSRAASDTQYF
>TRBV19|TRBJ1-1
CASNRGRNTEAFF
>TRBV12-5|TRBJ2-5
CASGPPLRVGEETQYF
>TRBV18|TRBJ1-4
CASSPAWDPSEKLFF
>TRBV4-1|TRBJ2-1
CASSWGGLANEQFF
>TRBV18|TRBJ2-3
CASSLKGQLLTDTQYF